The next 13 T cell receptor beta chains were all read from a single sample in a study of read filtering for tumor transcriptome and immune sequencing. Molecular barcoded adaptors covering alpha/delta and beta/gamma chains were used on approximately 400 ng RNA. TCRdb reprocessed the reads with MiXCR, giving one entry per CDR3 protein. The sample yields 90,000 or so distinct CDR3 sequences, 20% to 25% seen once. The sequenced material came from a population of CD138-negative cells sorted from bone marrow. The receptors were gathered from a donor at least 40 years old with multiple myeloma.

The chain couples TRBV2 to TRBJ1-5, with D unresolved. This CDR3 contains 16 residues. Germline V gene sequence: CDR1 SNHLY, CDR2 FYNNEI. The germline V and J ends were trimmed by 4 bases and 7 bases, with 20 bases remaining between them. CDR3 sequence (DNA): TGTGCCAGCAGTGTCCAGTGGCAGTCGACACACCAGCCCCAGCATTTT. The encoded protein is CASSVQWQSTHQPQHF. Full variable domain (remainder filled in from reference TRBV2 and TRBJ1-5): EPEVTQTPSHQVTQMGQEVILRCVPISNHLYFYWYRQILGQKVEFLVSFYNNEISEKSEIFDDQFSVERPDGSNFTLKIRSTKLEDSAMYFCASSVQWQSTHQPQHFGDGTRLSIL.

This clonotype was recorded only once. The chain combines TRBV20-1 with TRBJ2-5; D possibly corresponds to TRBD2 (6 bases). Germline V CDR1 and CDR2: DFQATT, SNEGSKA (reference sequence). CDR3 length: 14 amino acids. V was shortened by 4 bases and J by 5 bases, with 17 bases between the two germline ends. The CDR3 loop is CSAINPGLTETQYF. The CDR3 nucleotides are TGCAGTGCTATCAATCCGGGACTCACCGAGACCCAGTACTTC.

The genes are TRBV20-1 and TRBJ1-5, with TRBD1 matching over 7 bases. V lost 5 bases to trimming and J lost 3 bases; unmatched junction nucleotides: 7. The CDR3 runs 14 residues. CDR1 and CDR2 (germline): DFQATT, SNEGSKA (reference sequence). Written as DNA, the CDR3 is TGCAGTGCTCGCACAGGGGCCCACAATCAGCCCCAGCATTTT. This gives the protein CSARTGAHNQPQHF.

This clonotype was picked up many times. The V gene is TRBV19, the J gene TRBJ2-3, with 10 bases identical to TRBD2. The CDR3 runs 13 residues. The V segment lost 11 bases and the J segment 1 base; nucleotides outside the gene matches: 3. From germline, CDR1 is LNHDA and CDR2 SQIVND (reference sequence). The CDR3: CAVAGGRTDTQYF. CDR3 in DNA: TGTGCCGTAGCGGGGGGTCGCACAGATACGCAGTATTTT.

Comments on this clonotype: No conserved phenylalanine or tryptophan ends this CDR3, so it is likely a read error. The CDR3 region is CSVDSGGSYNEQFL. CDR3 bases: TGCAGCGTTGATTCGGGGGGCTCCTACAACGAGCAGTTCCTC. The chain carries TRBV29-1 and TRBJ2-1; the D gene is possibly TRBD2 (7 bases). Germline CDR1 and CDR2: SQVTM and ANQGSEA. CDR3 size: 14 residues.

This rearrangement joins TRBV4-2 to TRBJ2-6, with TRBD1 as a possible D gene (5 bases). This CDR3 region has 18 residues. The germline gives CDR1 LGHNA, CDR2 YNFKEQ. Deletions cut 0 bases from V and 0 bases from J, with 12 bases between. This CDR3 is CASSQDRAMHSGANVLTF. The CDR3 bases are TGTGCCAGCAGCCAAGACAGGGCCATGCACTCTGGGGCCAACGTCCTGACTTTC.

This clonotype turned up a few times. The chain is built from TRBV2 and TRBJ2-5; D might be TRBD1 (6 bases). The V end was cut by 5 bases, the J end by 4 bases, with 11 bases between. Germline V gene data show CDR1 as SNHLY and CDR2 as FYNNEI. The CDR3 contains 13 residues. CDR3 bases: TGTGCCAGCAGTAAACAGGGATTAGAGACCCAGTACTTC. It encodes CASSKQGLETQYF.

The chain is built from TRBV13 and TRBJ1-2; D remains unclear. Germline assignment: CDR1 PRHDT and CDR2 FYEKMQ (reference sequence). This CDR3 has 12 residues. V lost 0 bases to trimming and J lost 11 bases, with 10 bases between them. The CDR3 coding sequence is TGTGCCAGCAGCTTAGGCGGTAGACGTTACACCTTC. Translation gives CASSLGGRRYTF.

The J gene is TRBJ1-2, the V gene TRBV20-1; 7 bases line up with TRBD1. J was trimmed by 4 bases and V by 5 bases; bases with no gene match: 7. Germline CDR1 is DFQATT and CDR2 is SNEGSKA (reference sequence). The CDR3 consists of 13 residues. The CDR3 sequence: CSAVDRVPYGYTF. DNA for the CDR3: TGCAGTGCTGTAGACAGGGTCCCCTATGGCTACACCTTC.

This rearrangement joins TRBV4-2 to TRBJ2-3; D remains ambiguous. CDR1 is LGHNA, CDR2 YNFKEQ, per germline. The CDR3 consists of 14 residues. The germline V and J ends were trimmed by 4 bases and 0 bases, with 8 bases remaining between them. CDR3 region: CASSLLTSTDTQYF. The CDR3 coding sequence is TGTGCCAGCAGCCTCCTAACCAGCACAGATACGCAGTATTTT.

This clonotype has a count of ten or more. The chain has TRBV11-2 and TRBJ2-3; D perhaps matches TRBD1 (5 bases). The germline V gene encodes CDR1 SGHAT and CDR2 FQNNGV. Trimming shortened V by 0 bases and J by 5 bases, and 6 bases separated the two germline ends. The length of the CDR3 is 13 residues. CDR3 nucleotides: TGTGCCAGCAGCTTAGACCAGGGAGATACGCAGTATTTT. Translated: CASSLDQGDTQYF.

The chain couples TRBV28 to TRBJ2-7; TRBD1 is a possible D gene (6 bases). Germline loops: CDR1 MDHEN, CDR2 SYDVKM. The length of the CDR3 is 13 residues. Between the trimmed V and J ends, which lost 5 bases and 7 bases, there was a span of 15 bases. Written as DNA, the CDR3 is TGTGCCAGCAGTGTCGTCCGCGACAGGGAGCAGTACTTC. Protein: CASSVVRDREQYF.

In regard to this clonotype: A much more abundant neighbour one base away suggests this may be a read error. In this CDR3 the conserved last residue, phenylalanine or tryptophan, is missing, so a read error is likely. The CDR3 nucleotides read TGCGCCAGCAGCTTAGAAGGGGTAGCTTTCTCT. The encoded protein is CASSLEGVAFS. The chain employs TRBV5-1 and TRBJ1-1, with D possibly being TRBD1 (5 bases). CDR3 size: 11 residues. Germline V gives CDR1 SGHRS, CDR2 YFSETQ. V gave up 2 bases and J gave up 10 bases, with 9 bases separating them.